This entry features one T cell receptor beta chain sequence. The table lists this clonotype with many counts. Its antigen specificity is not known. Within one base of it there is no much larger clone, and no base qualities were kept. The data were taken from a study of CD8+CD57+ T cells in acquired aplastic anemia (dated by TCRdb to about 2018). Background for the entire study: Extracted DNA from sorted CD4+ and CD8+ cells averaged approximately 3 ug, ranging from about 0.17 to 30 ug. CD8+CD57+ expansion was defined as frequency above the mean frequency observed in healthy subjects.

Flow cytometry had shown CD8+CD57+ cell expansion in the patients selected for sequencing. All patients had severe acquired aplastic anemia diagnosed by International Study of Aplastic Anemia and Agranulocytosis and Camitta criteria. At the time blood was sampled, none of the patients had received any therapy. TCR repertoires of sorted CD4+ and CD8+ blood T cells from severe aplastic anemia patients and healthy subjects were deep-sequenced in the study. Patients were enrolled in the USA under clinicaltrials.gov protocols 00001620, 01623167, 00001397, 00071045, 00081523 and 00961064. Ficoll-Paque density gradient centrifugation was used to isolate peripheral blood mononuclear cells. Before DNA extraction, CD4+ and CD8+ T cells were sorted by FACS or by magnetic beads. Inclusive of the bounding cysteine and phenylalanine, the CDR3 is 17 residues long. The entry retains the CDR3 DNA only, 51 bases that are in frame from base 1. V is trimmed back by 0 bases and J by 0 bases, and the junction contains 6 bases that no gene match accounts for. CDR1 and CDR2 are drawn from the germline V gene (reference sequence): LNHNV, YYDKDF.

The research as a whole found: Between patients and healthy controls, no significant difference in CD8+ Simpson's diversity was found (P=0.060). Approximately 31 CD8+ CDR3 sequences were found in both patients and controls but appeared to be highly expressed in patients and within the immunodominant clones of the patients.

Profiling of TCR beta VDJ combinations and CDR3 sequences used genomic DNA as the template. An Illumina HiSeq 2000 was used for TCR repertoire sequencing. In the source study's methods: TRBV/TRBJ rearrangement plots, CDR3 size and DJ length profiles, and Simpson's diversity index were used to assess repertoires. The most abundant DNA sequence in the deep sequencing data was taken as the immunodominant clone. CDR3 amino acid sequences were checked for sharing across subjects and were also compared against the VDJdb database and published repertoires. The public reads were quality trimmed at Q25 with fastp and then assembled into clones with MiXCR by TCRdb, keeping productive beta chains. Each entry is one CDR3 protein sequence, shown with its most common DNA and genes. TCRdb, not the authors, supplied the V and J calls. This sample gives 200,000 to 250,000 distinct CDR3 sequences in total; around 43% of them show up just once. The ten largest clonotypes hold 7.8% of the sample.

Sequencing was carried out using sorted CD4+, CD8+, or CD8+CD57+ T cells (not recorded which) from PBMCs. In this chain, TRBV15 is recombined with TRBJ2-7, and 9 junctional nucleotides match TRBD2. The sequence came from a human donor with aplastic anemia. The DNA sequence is TGTGCCACCAGCAGAGATAACGTAGCGGGAGTCTCCTACGAGCAGTACTTC. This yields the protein CATSRDNVAGVSYEQYF.